This passage covers 27 T cell receptor beta chains from one sample sequenced in a study of glioma-infiltrating T cells. Using RNA template, CDR3s of TCR alpha and beta were amplified with iRepertoire arm-PCR. TCRdb recomputed calls from the multiplex PCR reads with MiXCR, one row per CDR3 protein. The sample carries about 93,000 distinct CDR3 sequences, roughly 40% recorded once. Sequencing used glioma tissue, nonneoplastic brain tissue, or PBMCs (not recorded which). The source is a human donor with low-grade glioma or glioblastoma, undergoing nonglioma brain surgery, or in good health (not recorded which).

V is TRBV7-8 and J is TRBJ2-1; 13 bases match TRBD2. Germline V gene sequence: CDR1 SGHVS, CDR2 FQNEAQ. This CDR3 has 17 amino acids. The junction had 1 base not matched to a gene; V was cut back by 2 bases and J by 0 bases. This chain's CDR3 is CASSLRTSGSSYNEQFF. The DNA for the CDR3 is TGTGCCAGCAGCTTAAGGACTAGCGGGAGCTCCTACAATGAGCAGTTCTTC.

This clonotype was recorded many times. V is TRBV19 and J is TRBJ2-6; D ambiguous. CDR1 and CDR2 from the germline V gene are LNHDA and SQIVND (reference sequence). This CDR3 comprises 15 residues. With 1 base removed from V and 2 bases from J, the gap between germline ends came to 6 bases. The CDR3 DNA follows: TGTGCCAGTAGTATAGGGGATACTGGGGCCAACGTCCTGACTTTC. Encoded protein: CASSIGDTGANVLTF. The complete variable domain, with remaining parts taken from reference TRBV19 and TRBJ2-6, reads DGGITQSPKYLFRKEGQNVTLSCEQNLNHDAMYWYRQDPGQGLRLIYYSQIVNDFQKGDIAEGYSVSREKKESFPLTVTSAQKNPTAFYLCASSIGDTGANVLTFGAGSRLTVL.

This clonotype was detected ten times or more. The chain uses TRBV7-9 and TRBJ2-1; D is perhaps TRBD2 (6 bases). The CDR3 has 18 amino acids. Germline assignment: CDR1 SEHNR and CDR2 FQNEAQ (reference sequence). V was trimmed by 5 bases and J by 3 bases, leaving 23 bases between them. The CDR3 sequence is CASSPPSGTVLDYNEQFF. CDR3 nucleotides: TGTGCCAGCAGCCCTCCATCAGGGACTGTCCTAGACTACAATGAGCAGTTCTTC.

Many counts were recorded for this clonotype. The chain recombines TRBV20-1 with TRBJ1-5, with TRBD1 matching 7 bases. This CDR3 has 13 residues. Unmatched junction bases numbered 3, after V lost 3 bases and J lost 4 bases. Germline CDR1 is DFQATT and CDR2 is SNEGSKA (reference sequence). The CDR3 spells CSARLQGNQPQHF. The CDR3 DNA reads as TGCAGTGCTAGGCTACAGGGGAATCAGCCCCAGCATTTT.

The chain is built from TRBV20-1 and TRBJ2-1, with a possible D match to TRBD1 (5 bases). Per germline, CDR1 DFQATT and CDR2 SNEGSKA (reference sequence). The V and J ends lost 1 base and 5 bases respectively, with 9 bases between them. The CDR3 contains 13 residues. CDR3 region: CSARGGRDNEQFF. The CDR3 DNA sequence: TGCAGTGCTAGAGGCGGCAGGGACAATGAGCAGTTCTTC.

The chain has TRBV6-2 or TRBV6-3 and TRBJ2-3, with no clear D. Trimming cost V 6 bases and J 4 bases, with 11 bases left between them. Germline CDR1 MNHEY, CDR2 SVGEGT. This CDR3 region has 13 residues. In nucleotides, the CDR3 is TGTGCCAGCAGCAGCACGTCTCCAGATACGCAGTATTTT. Translation: CASSSTSPDTQYF.

In this sample, this clonotype turned up many times. This sequence joins TRBV6-2 or TRBV6-3 and TRBJ2-3; 7 positions agree with TRBD1. Trimming cost V 7 bases and J 3 bases; bases outside gene matches: 4. Germline V lookup: CDR1 MNHEY, CDR2 SVGEGT. The CDR3 extends over 13 amino acids. CDR3 protein: CASKAQGTDTQYF. The DNA of the CDR3 is TGTGCCAGCAAGGCACAGGGGACAGATACGCAGTATTTT.

A remark on this clonotype: A much larger clone differs by one base, so this may be a read error. The chain links TRBV19 to TRBJ2-2, with D perhaps TRBD1 (6 bases). This CDR3 comprises 13 residues. Germline V gene lookup returns CDR1 LNHDA and CDR2 SQIVND (reference sequence). The CDR3 DNA reads as TGTGCCAGTAGGGGCAGGGACACCTGGGAGCTGTTTTTT. It yields the protein CASRGRDTWELFF.

This clonotype appeared many times. This chain uses TRBV20-1 with TRBJ1-5; D remains ambiguous. V lost 3 bases, J lost 0 bases, and 9 bases lay in between. This CDR3 has 14 residues. CDR1 is DFQATT, CDR2 SNEGSKA, per germline (reference sequence). The CDR3 is CSASEDLSNQPQHF. CDR3 bases: TGCAGTGCTAGTGAGGACCTTAGCAATCAGCCCCAGCATTTT.

This clonotype was counted many times. The chain couples TRBV6-6 to TRBJ2-7; possible D gene TRBD2, 5 bases. This CDR3 contains 15 residues. Germline lookup yields CDR1 MNHNY and CDR2 SVGAGI (reference sequence). The V end was cut by 0 bases, the J end by 1 base, with 10 bases between. For the CDR3, the DNA is TGTGCCAGCAGTTACTCCGAGGGCAGGTCCTACGAGCAGTACTTC. It is translated as CASSYSEGRSYEQYF.

The gene calls are TRBV6-1 and TRBJ2-3; 10 bases map to TRBD2. After removal of 7 bases from V and 2 bases from J, the junction contained 6 bases not matched to a gene. This CDR3 has 15 amino acids. CDR1 and CDR2 from the germline V gene are MNHNS and SASEGT. CDR3 residues: CASKLSGGYTDTQYF. In DNA form, the CDR3 reads TGTGCCAGCAAACTTAGCGGGGGGTACACAGATACGCAGTATTTT.

This clonotype has at least ten counts. The chain uses TRBV6-1 and TRBJ2-2, with 7 nucleotides matching TRBD2. Trimming removed 8 bases from V and 5 bases from J; junction bases left unmatched: 11. This CDR3 has 15 amino acids. CDR1 and CDR2 from the germline V gene are MNHNS and SASEGT. CDR3 protein: CASCAYLGGTGELFF. The CDR3 DNA reads as TGTGCCAGCTGTGCTTATTTGGGAGGGACCGGGGAGCTGTTTTTT.

This clonotype showed up many times. V usage is TRBV2 and J usage is TRBJ2-6, with D perhaps assigned TRBD1 or TRBD2 (5 bases each). With 7 bases removed from V and 1 base from J, the gap between germline ends came to 14 bases. Germline-derived CDR1 and CDR2 are SNHLY and FYNNEI. CDR3 length: 16 residues. The CDR3 protein is CASNRPGPSGANVLTF. The CDR3 region has the DNA TGTGCCAGCAATCGGCCGGGACCTTCTGGGGCCAACGTCCTGACTTTC.

This clonotype was detected ten times or more. The genes are TRBV19 and TRBJ1-4, with D uncertain. The V end was cut by 3 bases, the J end by 8 bases, with 13 bases between. CDR1 is LNHDA and CDR2 is SQIVND in the germline V gene (reference sequence). CDR3 length: 14 residues. This CDR3 reads CASSIGSGGEKLFF. The CDR3 bases are TGTGCCAGTAGTATCGGGAGCGGTGGAGAAAAACTGTTTTTT.

The rearrangement uses TRBV7-2 and TRBJ1-5; possible D gene TRBD1, 5 bases. Germline V gene lookup returns CDR1 SGHTA and CDR2 FQGNSA. CDR3 length equals 17 residues. Trimming stripped 5 bases from V and 1 base from J, with 18 bases between. This CDR3 is CASSPTARDRSNQPQHF. The CDR3 region has the DNA TGTGCCAGCAGCCCCACCGCCCGGGACCGGAGCAATCAGCCCCAGCATTTT.

This clonotype was recorded at least ten times. The CDR3 loop is CASSLGTGNSPLHF. The CDR3 DNA sequence: TGTGCCAGCAGCTTAGGGACAGGAAATTCACCCCTCCACTTT. The gene calls are TRBV7-3 and TRBJ1-6, with 8 bases aligning to TRBD1. J gave up 7 bases and V 2 bases, and 1 base lay outside the gene matches. The CDR3 covers 14 residues. Germline V gives CDR1 SGHTA, CDR2 FQGTGA.

This clonotype was seen once. A junction end diverges from the germline sequence, so it may reflect a read error. The chain carries TRBV10-3 and TRBJ2-1; D remains unclear. The CDR3 has 14 amino acids. Germline loops: CDR1 ENHRY, CDR2 SYGVKD. The CDR3 DNA follows: TGTGCCATCAGTGAGGGGGTGAAAGTCAATAAGCAGTTCTTC. It specifies CAISEGVKVNKQFF.

In the case of this clonotype: At one end, the junction sequence differs from germline, possibly due to a read error. The chain has TRBV28 and TRBJ2-5; the D is unclear. CDR3 length: 10 amino acids. Germline V gene lookup returns CDR1 MDHEN and CDR2 SYDVKM. The CDR3 DNA reads as TGTGACAGCCCACGGGAGACCCAGTACTTC. This translates into CDSPRETQYF.

This clonotype was observed many times. J is TRBJ2-1 and V is TRBV5-1; maybe TRBD2 (7 bases). This CDR3 region has 17 residues. Trimming removed 0 bases at V and 0 bases at J, with 13 bases between. CDR1 is SGHRS, CDR2 YFSETQ, per germline. The CDR3 bases are TGCGCCAGCAGCTTGGAGGGGGGACTAAACTCCTACAATGAGCAGTTCTTC. It encodes CASSLEGGLNSYNEQFF.

This clonotype was detected ten times or more. The chain recombines TRBV2 with TRBJ1-5, with 9 bases identical to TRBD1. Germline CDR1 SNHLY, CDR2 FYNNEI. This CDR3 has 14 residues. V shed 6 bases, J shed 6 bases, and the junction held 6 bases outside the gene matches. CDR3 protein: CASRTGGLTQPQHF. CDR3 DNA: TGTGCCAGCAGAACAGGGGGCTTAACTCAGCCCCAGCATTTT.

The gene calls are TRBV11-3 and TRBJ1-1, with D possibly being TRBD1 (6 bases). V was trimmed by 5 bases and J by 4 bases, leaving 14 bases between them. The CDR3 is made up of 14 amino acids. Per the germline V gene, CDR1 is SGHNT and CDR2 is YENEEA. The CDR3 DNA follows: TGTGCCAGCAGCGGGGGGGGCGAGGGCACTGAAGCTTTCTTT. Protein product: CASSGGGEGTEAFF.

This clonotype was seen at least ten times. J is TRBJ2-7 and V is TRBV6-1; 9 bases line up with TRBD2. Per germline, CDR1 MNHNS and CDR2 SASEGT. The CDR3 is made up of 15 amino acids. V lost 7 bases, J lost 0 bases, and 7 bases stayed unmatched. As DNA, the CDR3 is TGTGCCAGCACCCCCGGGACTAGCTCCTCCTACGAGCAGTACTTC. Its protein product is CASTPGTSSSYEQYF.

This clonotype appeared once. V is TRBV20-1 and J is TRBJ1-5; possible D gene TRBD1, 5 bases. Germline CDR1 DFQATT, CDR2 SNEGSKA (reference sequence). The V end was cut by 1 base, the J end by 4 bases, with 11 bases between. The CDR3 has 14 residues. CDR3 residues: CSARAGGQNQPQHF. CDR3 DNA: TGCAGTGCTAGAGCGGGCGGACAAAATCAGCCCCAGCATTTT.

This clonotype occurred a few times. The rearrangement joins TRBV2 to TRBJ2-1, with 9 bases matching TRBD2. CDR3 length equals 14 residues. The junction had 4 bases not matched to a gene; V was cut back by 6 bases and J by 4 bases. CDR1 is SNHLY and CDR2 is FYNNEI in the germline V gene. CDR3 sequence reads: CASRREGGYNEQFF. Here the CDR3 DNA reads TGTGCCAGCAGGCGGGAGGGAGGATACAATGAGCAGTTCTTC.

This clonotype was found many times. This chain joins TRBV19 and TRBJ2-2; D is perhaps TRBD1 (5 bases). The CDR3 is made up of 14 amino acids. With 7 bases removed from V and 6 bases from J, the gap between germline ends came to 15 bases. CDR1 and CDR2 (germline): LNHDA, SQIVND (reference sequence). The chain's CDR3 is CASTPRQSPGELFF. The DNA for the CDR3 is TGTGCCAGTACCCCTAGACAGTCTCCCGGGGAGCTGTTTTTT.

This clonotype was recorded at least ten times. The gene calls are TRBV7-2 and TRBJ1-3; no clear D. V was clipped by 1 base and J by 1 base, with 11 bases between them. The germline V gene encodes CDR1 SGHTA and CDR2 FQGNSA. This CDR3 has 16 amino acids. CDR3 amino acids: CASSLGWRASGNTIYF. DNA of the CDR3: TGTGCCAGCAGCTTAGGATGGAGGGCGTCTGGAAACACCATATATTTT.

Of note for this clonotype: A read error is likely, as this CDR3 ends without the conserved phenylalanine or tryptophan. The chain recombines TRBV6-4 with TRBJ2-1; TRBD2 agrees at 8 bases. Germline V gene sequence: CDR1 MRHNA, CDR2 SNTAGT. The CDR3 is made up of 16 amino acids. V gave up 0 bases and J gave up 5 bases; unmatched junction bases: 6. As DNA, the CDR3 is TGTGCCAGCAGTGACTCCTCCGGGAGGGCAAACAATGAGCAGTTCTAC. Translating it yields CASSDSSGRANNEQFY.